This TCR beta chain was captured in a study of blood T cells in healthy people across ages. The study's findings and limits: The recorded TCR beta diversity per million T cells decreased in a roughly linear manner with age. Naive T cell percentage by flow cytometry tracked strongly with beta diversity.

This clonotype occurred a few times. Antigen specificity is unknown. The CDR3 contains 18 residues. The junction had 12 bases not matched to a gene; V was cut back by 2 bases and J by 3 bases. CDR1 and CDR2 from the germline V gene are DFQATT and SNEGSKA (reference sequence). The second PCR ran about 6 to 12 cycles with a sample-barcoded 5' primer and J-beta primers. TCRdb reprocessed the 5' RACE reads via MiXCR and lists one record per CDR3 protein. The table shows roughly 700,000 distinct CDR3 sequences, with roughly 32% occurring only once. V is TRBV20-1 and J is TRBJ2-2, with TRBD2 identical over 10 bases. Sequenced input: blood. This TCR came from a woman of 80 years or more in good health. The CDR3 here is CSARYQPSGGAYTGELFF. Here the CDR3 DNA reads TGCAGTGCTAGATACCAACCAAGCGGGGGGGCCTACACCGGGGAGCTGTTTTTT.